The T cell receptor beta chain described here comes from a study of T cells after yellow fever vaccination. Across the whole study: With SMART-Seq v4 Ultra Low Input, the fractions containing low cell numbers were prepared. Study results and limitations: Reappearance after the booster was seen for most primary-vaccination clones, at roughly 96% CD4 and 85% to 90% CD8.

This CDR3 has 15 residues. V lost 6 bases and J lost 8; bases outside the gene matches: 9. Of note for this clonotype: Its antigen remains unknown.

MiXCR was run by TCRdb on the 5' RACE reads, yielding one entry per CDR3 protein. The top ten hold over 15% of the sample, which has a few hundred thousand distinct CDR3 sequences, around 6.8% seen once. The clonotype originates from a young man who received the YFV17D yellow fever vaccine. The source material was PBMCs, sampled roughly 45 days after the first yellow fever vaccination. The V and J genes are TRBV12-3 or TRBV12-4 and TRBJ2-4, with 11 nucleotides matching TRBD1. In DNA, the CDR3 is TGTGCCAGCAGCGTCGGACAGGGGGCGCGGGACATTCAGTACTTC. It specifies CASSVGQGARDIQYF.